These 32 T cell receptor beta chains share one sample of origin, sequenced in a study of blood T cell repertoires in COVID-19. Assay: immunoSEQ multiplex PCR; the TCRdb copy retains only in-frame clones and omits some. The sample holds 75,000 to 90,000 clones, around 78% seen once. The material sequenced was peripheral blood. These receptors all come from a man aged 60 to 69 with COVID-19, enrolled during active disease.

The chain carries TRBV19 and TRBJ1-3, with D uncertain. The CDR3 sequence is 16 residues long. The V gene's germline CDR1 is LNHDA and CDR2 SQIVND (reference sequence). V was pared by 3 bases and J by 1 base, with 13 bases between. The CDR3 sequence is CASSMGRAASGNTIYF. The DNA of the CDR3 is TGTGCCAGTAGTATGGGGAGGGCAGCATCTGGAAACACCATATATTTT.

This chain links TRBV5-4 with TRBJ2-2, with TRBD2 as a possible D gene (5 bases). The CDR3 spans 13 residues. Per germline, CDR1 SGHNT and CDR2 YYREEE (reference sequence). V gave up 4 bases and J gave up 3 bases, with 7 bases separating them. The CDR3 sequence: CASSMDYTGELFF. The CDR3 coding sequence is TGTGCCAGCAGCATGGACTACACCGGGGAGCTGTTTTTT. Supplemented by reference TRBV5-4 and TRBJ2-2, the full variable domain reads ETGVTQSPTHLIKTRGQQVTLRCSSQSGHNTVSWYQQALGQGPQFIFQYYREEENGRGNFPPRFSGLQFPNYSSELNVNALELDDSALYLCASSMDYTGELFFGEGSRLTVL.

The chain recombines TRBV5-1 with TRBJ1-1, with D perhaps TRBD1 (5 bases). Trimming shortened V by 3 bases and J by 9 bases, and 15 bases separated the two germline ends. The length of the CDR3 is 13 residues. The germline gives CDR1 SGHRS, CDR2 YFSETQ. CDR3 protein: CASSSETVTQAFF. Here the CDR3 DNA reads TGCGCCAGCAGCTCGGAGACAGTGACGCAAGCTTTCTTT.

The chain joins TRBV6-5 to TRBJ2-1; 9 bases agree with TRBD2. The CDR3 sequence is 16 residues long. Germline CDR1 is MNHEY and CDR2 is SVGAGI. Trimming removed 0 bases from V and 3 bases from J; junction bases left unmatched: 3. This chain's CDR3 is CASSYSSGGYYNEQFF. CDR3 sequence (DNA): TGTGCCAGCAGTTACTCAAGCGGGGGGTACTACAATGAGCAGTTCTTC.

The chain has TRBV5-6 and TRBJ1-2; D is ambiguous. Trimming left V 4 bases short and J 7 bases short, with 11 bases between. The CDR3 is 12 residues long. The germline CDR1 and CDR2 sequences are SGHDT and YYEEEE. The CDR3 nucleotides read TGTGCCAGCAGCGCTGATCGGGTTGGCTACACCTTC. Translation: CASSADRVGYTF.

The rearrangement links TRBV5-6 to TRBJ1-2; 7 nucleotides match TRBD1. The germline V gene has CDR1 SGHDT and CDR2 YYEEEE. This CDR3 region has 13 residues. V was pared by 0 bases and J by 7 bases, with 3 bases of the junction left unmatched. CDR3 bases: TGTGCCAGCAGCTTGGAGAAGGGGGCTGGCTACACCTTC. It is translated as CASSLEKGAGYTF. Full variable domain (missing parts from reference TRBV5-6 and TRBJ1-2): DAGVTQSPTHLIKTRGQQVTLRCSPKSGHDTVSWYQQALGQGPQFIFQYYEEEERQRGNFPDRFSGHQFPNYSSELNVNALLLGDSALYLCASSLEKGAGYTFGSGTRLTVV.

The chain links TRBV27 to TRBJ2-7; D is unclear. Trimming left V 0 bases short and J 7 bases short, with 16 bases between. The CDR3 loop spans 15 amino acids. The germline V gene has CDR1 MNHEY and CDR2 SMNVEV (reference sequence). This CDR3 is CASSLSVQIPWEQYF. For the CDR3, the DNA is TGTGCCAGCAGTTTATCGGTACAGATACCATGGGAGCAGTACTTC.

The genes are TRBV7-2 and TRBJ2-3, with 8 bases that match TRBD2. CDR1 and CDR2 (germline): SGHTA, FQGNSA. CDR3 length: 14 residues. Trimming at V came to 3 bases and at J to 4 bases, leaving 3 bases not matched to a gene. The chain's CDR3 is CASSFAGGPDTQYF. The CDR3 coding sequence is TGTGCCAGCAGCTTCGCGGGGGGCCCAGATACGCAGTATTTT.

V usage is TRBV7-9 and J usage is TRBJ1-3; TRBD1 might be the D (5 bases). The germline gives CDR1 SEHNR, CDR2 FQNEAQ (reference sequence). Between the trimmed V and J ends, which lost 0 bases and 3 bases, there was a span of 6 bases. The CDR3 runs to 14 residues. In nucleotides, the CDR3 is TGTGCCAGCAGCTTAGCCAGGGTTGGAAACACCATATATTTT. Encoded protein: CASSLARVGNTIYF.

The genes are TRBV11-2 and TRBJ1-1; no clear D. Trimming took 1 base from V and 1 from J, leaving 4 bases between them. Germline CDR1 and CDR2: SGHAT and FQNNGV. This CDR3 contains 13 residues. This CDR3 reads CASSLGQNTEAFF. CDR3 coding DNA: TGTGCCAGCAGCTTAGGTCAGAACACTGAAGCTTTCTTT.

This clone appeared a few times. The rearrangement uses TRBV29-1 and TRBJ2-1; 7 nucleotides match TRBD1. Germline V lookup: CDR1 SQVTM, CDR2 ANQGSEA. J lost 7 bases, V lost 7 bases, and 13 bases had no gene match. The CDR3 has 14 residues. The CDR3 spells CSAKGQLTENEQFF. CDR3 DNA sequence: TGCAGCGCCAAGGGACAGTTGACGGAAAATGAGCAGTTCTTC.

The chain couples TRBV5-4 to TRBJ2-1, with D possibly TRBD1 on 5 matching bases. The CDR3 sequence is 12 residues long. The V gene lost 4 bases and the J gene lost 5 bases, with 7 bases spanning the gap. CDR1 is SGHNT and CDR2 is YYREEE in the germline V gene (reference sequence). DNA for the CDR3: TGTGCCAGCAGCGAACAGGACAATGAGCAGTTCTTC. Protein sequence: CASSEQDNEQFF.

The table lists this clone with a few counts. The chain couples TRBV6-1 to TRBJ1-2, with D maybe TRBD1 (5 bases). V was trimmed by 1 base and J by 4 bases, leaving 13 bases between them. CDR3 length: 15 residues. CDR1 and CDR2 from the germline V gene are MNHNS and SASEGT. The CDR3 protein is CASSEGGGAAYGYTF. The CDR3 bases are TGTGCCAGCAGTGAAGGGGGCGGGGCGGCCTATGGCTACACCTTC.

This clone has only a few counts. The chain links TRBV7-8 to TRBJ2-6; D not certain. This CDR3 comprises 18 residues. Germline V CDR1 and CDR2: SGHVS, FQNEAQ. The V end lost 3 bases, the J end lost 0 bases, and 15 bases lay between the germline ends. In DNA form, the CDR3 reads TGTGCCAGCAGCTTGTCTCCGGCCCGGAGCTCTGGGGCCAACGTCCTGACTTTC. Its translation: CASSLSPARSSGANVLTF.

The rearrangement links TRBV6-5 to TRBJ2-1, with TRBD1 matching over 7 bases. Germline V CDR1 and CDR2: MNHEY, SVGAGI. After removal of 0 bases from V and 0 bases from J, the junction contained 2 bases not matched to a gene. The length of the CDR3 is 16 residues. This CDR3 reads CASSYSWTGSYNEQFF. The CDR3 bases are TGTGCCAGCAGTTACTCGTGGACAGGCTCCTACAATGAGCAGTTCTTC.

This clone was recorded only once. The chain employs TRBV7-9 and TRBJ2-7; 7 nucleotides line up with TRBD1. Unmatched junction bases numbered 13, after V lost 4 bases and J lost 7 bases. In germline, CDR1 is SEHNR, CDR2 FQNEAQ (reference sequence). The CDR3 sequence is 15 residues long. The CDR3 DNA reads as TGTGCCAGCAGCTCACTGACAGGGACACTAGGGGAGCAGTACTTC. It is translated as CASSSLTGTLGEQYF.

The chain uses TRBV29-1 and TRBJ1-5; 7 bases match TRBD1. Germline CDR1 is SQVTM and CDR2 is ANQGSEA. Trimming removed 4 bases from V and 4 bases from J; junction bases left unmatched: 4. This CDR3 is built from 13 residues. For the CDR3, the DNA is TGCAGCGTTGCTCACAGGGGAAATCAGCCCCAGCATTTT. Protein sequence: CSVAHRGNQPQHF.

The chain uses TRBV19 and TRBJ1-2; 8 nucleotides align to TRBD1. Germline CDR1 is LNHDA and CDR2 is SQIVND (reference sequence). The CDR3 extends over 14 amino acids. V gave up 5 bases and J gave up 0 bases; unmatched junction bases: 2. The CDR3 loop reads CASSLQGANYGYTF. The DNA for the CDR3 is TGTGCCAGTAGTCTACAGGGGGCTAACTATGGCTACACCTTC.

For the CDR3, the DNA is TGTGCCAGCAGCTTAAGCGGGAGGGTTCAAGAGCAGTACTTC. It translates to CASSLSGRVQEQYF. V usage is TRBV7-3 and J usage is TRBJ2-7, with 9 bases lining up with TRBD2. V shed 1 base and J 7 bases; nucleotides not matched to a gene: 5. The CDR3 loop spans 14 amino acids. Germline loops: CDR1 SGHTA, CDR2 FQGTGA.

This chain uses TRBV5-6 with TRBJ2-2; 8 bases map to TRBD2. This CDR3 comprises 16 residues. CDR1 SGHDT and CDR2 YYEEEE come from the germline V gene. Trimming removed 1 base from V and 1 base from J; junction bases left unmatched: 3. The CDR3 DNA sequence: TGTGCCAGCAGCTTGACCGGGGGGGTGAACACCGGGGAGCTGTTTTTT. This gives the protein CASSLTGGVNTGELFF.

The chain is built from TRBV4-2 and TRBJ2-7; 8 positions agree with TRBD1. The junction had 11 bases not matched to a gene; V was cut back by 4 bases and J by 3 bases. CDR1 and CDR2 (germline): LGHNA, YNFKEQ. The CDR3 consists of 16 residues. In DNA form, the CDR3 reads TGTGCCAGCAGCCGCAGACAGGGGTCCTCCTTCTACGAGCAGTACTTC. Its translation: CASSRRQGSSFYEQYF.

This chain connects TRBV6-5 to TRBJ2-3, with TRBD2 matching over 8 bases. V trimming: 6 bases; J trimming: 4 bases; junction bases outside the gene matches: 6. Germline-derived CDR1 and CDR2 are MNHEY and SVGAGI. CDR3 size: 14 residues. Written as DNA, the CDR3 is TGTGCCAGCAGACCGGGACTAGGCCCAGATACGCAGTATTTT. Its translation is CASRPGLGPDTQYF.

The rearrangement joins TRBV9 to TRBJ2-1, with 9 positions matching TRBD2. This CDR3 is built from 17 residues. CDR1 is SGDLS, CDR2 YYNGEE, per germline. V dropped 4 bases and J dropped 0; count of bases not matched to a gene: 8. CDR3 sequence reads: CASSPRLAVSSYNEQFF. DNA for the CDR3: TGTGCCAGCAGCCCTAGACTAGCGGTTAGCTCCTACAATGAGCAGTTCTTC.

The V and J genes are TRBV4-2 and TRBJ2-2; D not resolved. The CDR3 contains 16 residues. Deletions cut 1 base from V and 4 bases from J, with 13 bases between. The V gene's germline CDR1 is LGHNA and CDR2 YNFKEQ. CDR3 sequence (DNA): TGTGCCAGCAGCCAAGCTGAGGTTGAGATCACCGGGGAGCTGTTTTTT. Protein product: CASSQAEVEITGELFF.

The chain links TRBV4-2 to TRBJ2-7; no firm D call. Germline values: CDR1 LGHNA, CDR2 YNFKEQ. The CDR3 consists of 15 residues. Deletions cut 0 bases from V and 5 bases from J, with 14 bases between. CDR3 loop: CASSQESSGFNEQYF. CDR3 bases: TGTGCCAGCAGCCAAGAAAGCTCCGGGTTCAACGAGCAGTACTTC.

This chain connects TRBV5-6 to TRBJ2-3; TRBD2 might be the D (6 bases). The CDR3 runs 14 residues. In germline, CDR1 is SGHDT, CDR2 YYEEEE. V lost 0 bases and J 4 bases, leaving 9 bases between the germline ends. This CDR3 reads CASSLADYADTQYF. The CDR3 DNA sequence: TGTGCCAGCAGCTTGGCGGACTACGCAGATACGCAGTATTTT.

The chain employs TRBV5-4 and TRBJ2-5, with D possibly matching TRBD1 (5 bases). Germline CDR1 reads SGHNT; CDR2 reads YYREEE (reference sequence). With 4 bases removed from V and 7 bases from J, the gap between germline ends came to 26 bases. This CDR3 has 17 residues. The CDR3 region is CASSPRVGRESTRTQYF. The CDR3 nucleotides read TGTGCCAGCAGCCCCAGGGTAGGAAGAGAATCCACAAGGACCCAGTACTTC. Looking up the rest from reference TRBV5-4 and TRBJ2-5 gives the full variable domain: ETGVTQSPTHLIKTRGQQVTLRCSSQSGHNTVSWYQQALGQGPQFIFQYYREEENGRGNFPPRFSGLQFPNYSSELNVNALELDDSALYLCASSPRVGRESTRTQYFGPGTRLLVL.

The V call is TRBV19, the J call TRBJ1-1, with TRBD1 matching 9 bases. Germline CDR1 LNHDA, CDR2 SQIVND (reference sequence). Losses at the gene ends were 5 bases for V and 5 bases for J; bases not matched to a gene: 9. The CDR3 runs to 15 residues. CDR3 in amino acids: CASSGGGQGETEAFF. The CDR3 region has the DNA TGTGCCAGTAGTGGAGGGGGACAGGGTGAGACTGAAGCTTTCTTT.

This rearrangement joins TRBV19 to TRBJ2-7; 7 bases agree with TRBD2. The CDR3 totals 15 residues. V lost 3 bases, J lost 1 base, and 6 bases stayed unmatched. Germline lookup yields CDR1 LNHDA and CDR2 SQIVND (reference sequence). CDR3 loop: CASSIGSGKSYEQYF. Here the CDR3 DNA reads TGTGCCAGTAGTATCGGAAGCGGGAAGTCCTACGAGCAGTACTTC.

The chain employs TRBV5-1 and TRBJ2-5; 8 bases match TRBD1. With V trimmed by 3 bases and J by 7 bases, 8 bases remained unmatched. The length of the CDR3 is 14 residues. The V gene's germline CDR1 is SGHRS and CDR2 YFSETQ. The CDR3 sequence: CASSWDGQGGTQYF. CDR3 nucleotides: TGCGCCAGCAGCTGGGACGGACAGGGAGGGACCCAGTACTTC.

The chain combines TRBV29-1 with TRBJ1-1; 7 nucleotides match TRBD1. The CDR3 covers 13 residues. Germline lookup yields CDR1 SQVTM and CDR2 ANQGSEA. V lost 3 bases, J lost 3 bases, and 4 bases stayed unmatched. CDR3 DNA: TGCAGCGTTGACCCAGGGGGAGACACTGAAGCTTTCTTT. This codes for CSVDPGGDTEAFF.

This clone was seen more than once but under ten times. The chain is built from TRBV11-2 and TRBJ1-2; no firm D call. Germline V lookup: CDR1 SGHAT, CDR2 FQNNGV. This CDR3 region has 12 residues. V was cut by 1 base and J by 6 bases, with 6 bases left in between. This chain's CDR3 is CASSLGGNGYTF. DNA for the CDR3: TGTGCCAGCAGCTTAGGAGGGAATGGCTACACCTTC.